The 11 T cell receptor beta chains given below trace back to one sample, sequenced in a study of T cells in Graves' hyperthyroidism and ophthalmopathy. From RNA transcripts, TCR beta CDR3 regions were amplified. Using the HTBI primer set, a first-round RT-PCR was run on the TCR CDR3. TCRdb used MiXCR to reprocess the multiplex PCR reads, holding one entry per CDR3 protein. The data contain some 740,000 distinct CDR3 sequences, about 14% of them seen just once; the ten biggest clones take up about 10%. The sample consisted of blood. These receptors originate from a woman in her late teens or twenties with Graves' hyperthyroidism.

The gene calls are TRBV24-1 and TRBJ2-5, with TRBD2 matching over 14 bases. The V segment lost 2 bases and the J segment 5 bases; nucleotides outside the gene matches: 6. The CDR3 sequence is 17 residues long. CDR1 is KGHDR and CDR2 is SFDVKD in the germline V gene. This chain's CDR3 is CATSDSPGTSGSETQYF. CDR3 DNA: TGTGCCACCAGTGATTCCCCAGGGACTAGCGGGAGTGAGACCCAGTACTTC.

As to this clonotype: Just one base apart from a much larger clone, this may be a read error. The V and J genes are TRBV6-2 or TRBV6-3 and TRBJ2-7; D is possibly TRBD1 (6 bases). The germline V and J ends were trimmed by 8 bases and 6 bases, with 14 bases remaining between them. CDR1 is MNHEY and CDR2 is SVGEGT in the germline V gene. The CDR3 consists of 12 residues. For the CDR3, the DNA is TGTGCCAGCGGGACACAGGGTTTCGAGCAGTACTTC. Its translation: CASGTQGFEQYF.

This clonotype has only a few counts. CDR3 amino acids: CASSDTGGPMEETQYF. The CDR3 DNA reads TGTGCCAGCAGCGATACAGGGGGCCCTATGGAAGAGACCCAGTACTTC. The chain couples TRBV7-9 to TRBJ2-5, with 9 bases lining up with TRBD1. Germline loops: CDR1 SEHNR, CDR2 FQNEAQ (reference sequence). This CDR3 has 16 residues. J gave up 3 bases and V 5 bases, and 10 bases lay outside the gene matches.

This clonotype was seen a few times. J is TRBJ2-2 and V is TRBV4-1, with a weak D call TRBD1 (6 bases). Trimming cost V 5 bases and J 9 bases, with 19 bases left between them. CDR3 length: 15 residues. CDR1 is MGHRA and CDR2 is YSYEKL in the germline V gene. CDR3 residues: CASSFPGTKWRELFF. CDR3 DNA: TGCGCCAGCAGCTTTCCCGGGACAAAGTGGAGGGAGCTGTTTTTT.

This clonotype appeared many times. The CDR3, as DNA: TGTGCCTGGAGTGTAACTAGGTACACAGATACGCAGTATTTT. This encodes CAWSVTRYTDTQYF. J is TRBJ2-3 and V is TRBV30; possible D gene TRBD2, 5 bases. Trimming cost V 0 bases and J 2 bases, with 9 bases left between them. Germline CDR1 reads GTSNPN; CDR2 reads SVGIG (reference sequence). The CDR3 is 14 residues long.

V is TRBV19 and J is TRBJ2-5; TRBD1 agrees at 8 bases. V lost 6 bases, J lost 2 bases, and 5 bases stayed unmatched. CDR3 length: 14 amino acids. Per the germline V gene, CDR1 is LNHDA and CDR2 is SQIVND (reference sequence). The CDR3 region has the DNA TGTGCCAGTAGCACGACAGGGGCGCAAGAGACCCAGTACTTC. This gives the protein CASSTTGAQETQYF. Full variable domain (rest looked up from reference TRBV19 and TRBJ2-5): DGGITQSPKYLFRKEGQNVTLSCEQNLNHDAMYWYRQDPGQGLRLIYYSQIVNDFQKGDIAEGYSVSREKKESFPLTVTSAQKNPTAFYLCASSTTGAQETQYFGPGTRLLVL.

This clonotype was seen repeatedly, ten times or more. CDR3 bases: TGTGCCAGCAGAGCTCAGGAGGGAAACGGGGTTAAAGAGACCCAGTACTTC. Protein product: CASRAQEGNGVKETQYF. The chain is built from TRBV27 and TRBJ2-5; TRBD2 might be the D (6 bases). This CDR3 spans 17 amino acids. CDR1 and CDR2 from the germline V gene are MNHEY and SMNVEV (reference sequence). The V gene lost 6 bases and the J gene lost 3 bases, with 23 bases spanning the gap.

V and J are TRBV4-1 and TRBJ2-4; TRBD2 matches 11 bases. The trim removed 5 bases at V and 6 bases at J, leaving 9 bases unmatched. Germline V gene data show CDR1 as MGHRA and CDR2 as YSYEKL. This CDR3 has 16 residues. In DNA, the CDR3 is TGCGCCAGCAGCTTACTAGCGGGAGTCGGTAGAAACATTCAGTACTTC. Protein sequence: CASSLLAGVGRNIQYF.

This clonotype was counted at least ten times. The CDR3 DNA reads as TGTGCCAGCAGTTTGAGGCTCTTCAATGAGCAGTTCTTC. It translates to CASSLRLFNEQFF. The gene calls are TRBV12-3 or TRBV12-4 and TRBJ2-1; D not certain. This CDR3 is built from 13 residues. The germline V and J ends were trimmed by 3 bases and 6 bases, with 9 bases remaining between them.

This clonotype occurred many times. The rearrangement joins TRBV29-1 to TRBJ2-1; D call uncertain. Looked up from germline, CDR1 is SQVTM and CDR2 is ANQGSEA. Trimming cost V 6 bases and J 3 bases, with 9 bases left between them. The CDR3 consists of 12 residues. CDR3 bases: TGCAGCGTGCCCTCCTTCTACAATGAGCAGTTCTTC. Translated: CSVPSFYNEQFF.

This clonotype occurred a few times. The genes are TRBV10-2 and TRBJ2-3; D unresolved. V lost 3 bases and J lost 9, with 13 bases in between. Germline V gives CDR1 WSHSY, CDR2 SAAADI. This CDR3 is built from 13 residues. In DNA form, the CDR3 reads TGCGCCAGCAGTGAAGAAGTCCCGGCGACGCAGTATTTT. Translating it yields CASSEEVPATQYF.